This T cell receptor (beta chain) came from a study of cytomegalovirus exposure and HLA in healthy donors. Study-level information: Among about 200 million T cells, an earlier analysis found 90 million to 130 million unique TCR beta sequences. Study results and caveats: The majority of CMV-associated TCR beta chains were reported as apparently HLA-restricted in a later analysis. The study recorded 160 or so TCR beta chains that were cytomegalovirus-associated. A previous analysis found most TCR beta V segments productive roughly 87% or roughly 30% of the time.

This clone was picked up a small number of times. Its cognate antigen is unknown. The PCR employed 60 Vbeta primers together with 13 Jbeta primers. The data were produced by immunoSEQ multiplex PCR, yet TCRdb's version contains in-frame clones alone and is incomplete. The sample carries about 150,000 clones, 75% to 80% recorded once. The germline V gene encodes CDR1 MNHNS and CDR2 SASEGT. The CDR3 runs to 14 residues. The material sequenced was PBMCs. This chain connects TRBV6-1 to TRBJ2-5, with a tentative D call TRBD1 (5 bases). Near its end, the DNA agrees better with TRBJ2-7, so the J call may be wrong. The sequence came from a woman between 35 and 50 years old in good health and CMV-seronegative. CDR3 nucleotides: TGTGCCAGCAGTGAAGCCTGGACATCCTACGAGCAGTACTTC. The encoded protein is CASSEAWTSYEQYF.